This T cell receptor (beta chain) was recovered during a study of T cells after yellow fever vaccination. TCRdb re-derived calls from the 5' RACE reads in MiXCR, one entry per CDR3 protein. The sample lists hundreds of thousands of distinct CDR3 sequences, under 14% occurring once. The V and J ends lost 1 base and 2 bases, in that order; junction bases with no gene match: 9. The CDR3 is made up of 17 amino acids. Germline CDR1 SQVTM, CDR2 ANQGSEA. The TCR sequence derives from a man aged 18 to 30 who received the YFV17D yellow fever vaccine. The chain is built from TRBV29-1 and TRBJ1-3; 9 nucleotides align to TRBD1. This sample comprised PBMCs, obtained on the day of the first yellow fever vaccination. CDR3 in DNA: TGCAGCGTTGAAGGGTTGGGACAGGGAGGAGCTGGAAACACCATATATTTT. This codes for CSVEGLGQGGAGNTIYF.